This TCR beta chain was identified in a study of T cell responses to AZD1222 COVID-19 vaccine. The germline V and J ends were trimmed by 4 bases and 0 bases, with 13 bases remaining between them. The CDR3 contains 15 residues. Germline V gene lookup returns CDR1 KGHSH and CDR2 LQKENI. Assay: immunoSEQ multiplex PCR; the TCRdb copy retains only in-frame clones and omits some. The data hold 150,000 or so clones, with about 90% observed a single time. As to this clone: Antigen unknown.

General study points: When two AZD1222 doses had been given, Spike-specific TCR breadth and depth rose. Baseline seropositives among AZD1222 recipients totaled only 5 to 7. Reportedly, nearly half the spike-specific TCRs target unmutated variant regions. Dominant CD4 TCR responses targeted spike regions 160-218 and 743-854.

The sequence was collected from an adult in good health. The chain employs TRBV18 and TRBJ2-7; possibly TRBD1 or TRBD2 for D (5 bases each). The specimen comprised peripheral blood, sampled on day 0 of AZD1222 vaccination. CDR3 loop: CASSLGTESSYEQYF. In DNA, the CDR3 is TGTGCCAGCTCACTTGGGACGGAAAGCTCCTACGAGCAGTACTTC.